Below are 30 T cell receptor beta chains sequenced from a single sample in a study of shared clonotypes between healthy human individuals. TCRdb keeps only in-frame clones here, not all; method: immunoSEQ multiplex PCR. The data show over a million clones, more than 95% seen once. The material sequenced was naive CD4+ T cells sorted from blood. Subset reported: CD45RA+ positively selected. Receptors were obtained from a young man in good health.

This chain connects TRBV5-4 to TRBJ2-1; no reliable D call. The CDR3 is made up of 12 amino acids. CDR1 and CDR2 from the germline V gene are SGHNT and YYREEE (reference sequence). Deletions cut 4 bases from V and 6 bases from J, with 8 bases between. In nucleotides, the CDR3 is TGTGCCAGCAGCAACTTCGTCAATGAGCAGTTCTTC. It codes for CASSNFVNEQFF.

CDR3 amino acids: CASSQRLNWGNTGELFF. DNA for the CDR3: TGTGCCAGCAGCCAGAGGTTAAATTGGGGGAACACCGGGGAGCTGTTTTTT. V gene TRBV4-2 combines with J gene TRBJ2-2; unclear D gene. Deletions cut 3 bases from V and 1 base from J, with 15 bases between. The CDR3 is made up of 17 amino acids. The germline gives CDR1 LGHNA, CDR2 YNFKEQ.

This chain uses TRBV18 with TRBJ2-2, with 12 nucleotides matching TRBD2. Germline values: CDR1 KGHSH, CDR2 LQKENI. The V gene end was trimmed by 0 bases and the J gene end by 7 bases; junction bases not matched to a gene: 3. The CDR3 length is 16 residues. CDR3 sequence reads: CASSPPTSGRGGELFF. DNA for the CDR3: TGTGCCAGCTCACCACCGACTAGCGGGAGAGGCGGGGAGCTGTTTTTT. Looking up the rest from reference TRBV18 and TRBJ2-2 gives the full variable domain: NAGVMQNPRHLVRRRGQEARLRCSPMKGHSHVYWYRQLPEEGLKFMVYLQKENIIDESGMPKERFSAEFPKEGPSILRIQQVVRGDSAAYFCASSPPTSGRGGELFFGEGSRLTVL.

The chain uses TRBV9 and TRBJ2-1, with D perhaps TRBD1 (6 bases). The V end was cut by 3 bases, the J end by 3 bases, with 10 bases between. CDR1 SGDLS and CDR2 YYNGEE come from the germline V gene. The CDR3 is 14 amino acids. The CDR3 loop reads CASSAGRGYNEQFF. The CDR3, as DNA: TGTGCCAGCAGCGCAGGCAGGGGCTACAATGAGCAGTTCTTC.

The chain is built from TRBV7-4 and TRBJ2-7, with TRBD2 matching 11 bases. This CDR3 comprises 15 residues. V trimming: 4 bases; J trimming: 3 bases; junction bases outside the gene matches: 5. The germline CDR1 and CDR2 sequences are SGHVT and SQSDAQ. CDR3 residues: CASSWTSGSFYEQYF. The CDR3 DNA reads TGTGCCAGCAGCTGGACTAGCGGGTCGTTCTACGAGCAGTACTTC.

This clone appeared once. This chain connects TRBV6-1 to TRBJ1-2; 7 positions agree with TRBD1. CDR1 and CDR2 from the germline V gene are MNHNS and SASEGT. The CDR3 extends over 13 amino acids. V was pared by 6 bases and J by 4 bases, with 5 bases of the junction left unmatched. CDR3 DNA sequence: TGTGCCAGCAGCAACAGGGGAACCTATGGCTACACCTTC. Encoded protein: CASSNRGTYGYTF.

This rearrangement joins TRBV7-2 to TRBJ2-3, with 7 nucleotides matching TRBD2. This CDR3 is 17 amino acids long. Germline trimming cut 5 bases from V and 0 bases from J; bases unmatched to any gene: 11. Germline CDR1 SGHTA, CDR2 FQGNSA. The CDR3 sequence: CASSPGGPITSTDTQYF. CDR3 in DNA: TGTGCCAGCAGCCCGGGGGGACCAATCACTAGCACAGATACGCAGTATTTT.

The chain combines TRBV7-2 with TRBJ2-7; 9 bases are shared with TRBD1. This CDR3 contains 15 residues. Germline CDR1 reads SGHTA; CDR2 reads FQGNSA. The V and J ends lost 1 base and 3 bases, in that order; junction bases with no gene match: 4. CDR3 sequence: CASSLGTGAIYEQYF. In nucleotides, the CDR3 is TGTGCCAGCAGCTTAGGGACAGGGGCCATCTACGAGCAGTACTTC.

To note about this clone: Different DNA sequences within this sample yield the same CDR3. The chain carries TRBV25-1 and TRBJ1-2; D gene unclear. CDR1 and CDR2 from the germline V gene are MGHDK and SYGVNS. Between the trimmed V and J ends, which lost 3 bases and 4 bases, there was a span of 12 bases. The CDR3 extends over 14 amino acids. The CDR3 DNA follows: TGTGCCAGCAGTGAGCCCGGTGGCCTCTATGGCTACACCTTC. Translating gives CASSEPGGLYGYTF.

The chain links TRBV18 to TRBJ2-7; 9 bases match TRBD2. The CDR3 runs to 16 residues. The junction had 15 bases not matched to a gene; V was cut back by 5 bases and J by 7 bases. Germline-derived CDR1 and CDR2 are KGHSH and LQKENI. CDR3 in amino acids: CASSSHPAGGPGEQYF. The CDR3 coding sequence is TGTGCCAGCTCATCGCACCCGGCGGGAGGGCCAGGGGAGCAGTACTTC.

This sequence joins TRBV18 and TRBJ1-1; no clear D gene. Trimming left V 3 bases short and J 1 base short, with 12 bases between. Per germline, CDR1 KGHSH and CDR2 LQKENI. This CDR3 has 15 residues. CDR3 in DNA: TGTGCCAGCTCACCTACTGGGCCTCGGAACACTGAAGCTTTCTTT. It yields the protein CASSPTGPRNTEAFF.

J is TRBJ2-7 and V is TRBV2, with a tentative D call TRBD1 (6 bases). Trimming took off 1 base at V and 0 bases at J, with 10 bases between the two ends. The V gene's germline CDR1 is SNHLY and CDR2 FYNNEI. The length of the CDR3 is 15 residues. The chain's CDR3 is CASSEGDTSSYEQYF. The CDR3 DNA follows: TGTGCCAGCAGTGAAGGGGACACCAGCTCCTACGAGCAGTACTTC.

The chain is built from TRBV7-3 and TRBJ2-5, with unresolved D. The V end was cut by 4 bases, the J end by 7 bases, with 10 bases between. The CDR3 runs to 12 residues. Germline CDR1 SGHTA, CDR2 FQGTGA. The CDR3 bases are TGTGCCAGCAGCTCCCGGGCCGGGACCCAGTACTTC. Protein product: CASSSRAGTQYF.

CDR3 nucleotides: TGTGCCAGCAGTATGTACACCAGCGGGGACGGCTACACCTTC. It codes for CASSMYTSGDGYTF. The chain couples TRBV7-9 to TRBJ1-2, with D possibly TRBD1 on 5 matching bases. This CDR3 region has 14 residues. Germline CDR1 and CDR2: SEHNR and FQNEAQ (reference sequence). Trimming took 6 bases from V and 8 from J, leaving 19 bases between them.

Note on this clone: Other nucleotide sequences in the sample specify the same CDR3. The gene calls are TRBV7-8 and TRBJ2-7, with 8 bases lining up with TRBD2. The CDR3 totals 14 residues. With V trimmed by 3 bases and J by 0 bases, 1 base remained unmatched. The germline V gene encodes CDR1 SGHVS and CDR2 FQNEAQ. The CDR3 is CASSLSGSSYEQYF. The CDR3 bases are TGTGCCAGCAGCTTGAGCGGGAGCTCCTACGAGCAGTACTTC.

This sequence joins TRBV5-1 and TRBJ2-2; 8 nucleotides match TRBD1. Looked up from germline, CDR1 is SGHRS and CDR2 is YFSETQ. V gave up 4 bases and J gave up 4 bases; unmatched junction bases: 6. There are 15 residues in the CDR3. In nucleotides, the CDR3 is TGCGCCAGCAGCGGAATAGGACAGGGCACCGGGGAGCTGTTTTTT. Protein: CASSGIGQGTGELFF. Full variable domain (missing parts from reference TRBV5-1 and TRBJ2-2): KAGVTQTPRYLIKTRGQQVTLSCSPISGHRSVSWYQQTPGQGLQFLFEYFSETQRNKGNFPGRFSGRQFSNSRSEMNVSTLELGDSALYLCASSGIGQGTGELFFGEGSRLTVL.

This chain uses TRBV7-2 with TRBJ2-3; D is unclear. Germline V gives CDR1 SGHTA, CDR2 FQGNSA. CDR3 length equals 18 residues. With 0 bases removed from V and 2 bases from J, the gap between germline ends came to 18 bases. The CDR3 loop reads CASSLASPVSRVTDTQYF. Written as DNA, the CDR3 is TGTGCCAGCAGCTTAGCGAGTCCTGTTTCCCGAGTCACAGATACGCAGTATTTT.

CDR3 sequence: CASSLRQGMGNQPQHF. In DNA form, the CDR3 reads TGTGCCAGCAGTTTACGGCAGGGGATGGGCAATCAGCCCCAGCATTTT. V usage is TRBV28 and J usage is TRBJ1-5; the D gene is possibly TRBD1 (6 bases). The CDR3 extends over 16 amino acids. V was clipped by 2 bases and J by 2 bases, with 13 bases between them. Germline lookup yields CDR1 MDHEN and CDR2 SYDVKM.

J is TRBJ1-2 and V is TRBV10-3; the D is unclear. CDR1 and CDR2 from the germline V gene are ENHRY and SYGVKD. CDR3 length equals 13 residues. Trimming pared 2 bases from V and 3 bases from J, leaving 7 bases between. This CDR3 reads CAISEPQHYGYTF. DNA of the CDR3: TGTGCCATCAGTGAGCCACAACACTATGGCTACACCTTC.

CDR3 sequence (DNA): TGCGCCAGCAGCCACAGGGCAGGGGGTAGCACTGAAGCTTTCTTT. This codes for CASSHRAGGSTEAFF. The chain couples TRBV4-3 to TRBJ1-1, with 7 bases aligning to TRBD1. The CDR3 consists of 15 residues. V lost 3 bases to trimming and J lost 4 bases; unmatched junction nucleotides: 8. Germline values: CDR1 LGHNA, CDR2 YSLEER.

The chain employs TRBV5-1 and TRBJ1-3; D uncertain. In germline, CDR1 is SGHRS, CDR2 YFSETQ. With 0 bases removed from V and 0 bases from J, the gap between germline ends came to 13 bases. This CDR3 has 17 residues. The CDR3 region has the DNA TGCGCCAGCAGCTTGGTAGACATCGGAAGCTCTGGAAACACCATATATTTT. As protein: CASSLVDIGSSGNTIYF.

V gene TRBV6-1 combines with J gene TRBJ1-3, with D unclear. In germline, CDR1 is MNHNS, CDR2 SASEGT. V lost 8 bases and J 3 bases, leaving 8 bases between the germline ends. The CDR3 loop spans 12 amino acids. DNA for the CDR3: TGTGCCAGCGGTACGCTTGGAAACACCATATATTTT. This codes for CASGTLGNTIYF.

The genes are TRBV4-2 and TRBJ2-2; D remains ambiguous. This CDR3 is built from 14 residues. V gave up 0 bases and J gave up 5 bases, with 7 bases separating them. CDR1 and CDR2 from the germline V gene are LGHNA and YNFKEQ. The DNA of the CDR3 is TGTGCCAGCAGCCAAGAACCTGTTACCGGGGAGCTGTTTTTT. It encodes CASSQEPVTGELFF.

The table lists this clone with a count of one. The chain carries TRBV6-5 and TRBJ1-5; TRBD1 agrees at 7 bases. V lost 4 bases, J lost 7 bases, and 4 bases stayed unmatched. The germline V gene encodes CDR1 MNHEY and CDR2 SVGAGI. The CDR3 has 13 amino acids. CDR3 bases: TGTGCCAGCAGTTCAGACAGGGTCCAGCCCCAGCATTTT. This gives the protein CASSSDRVQPQHF.

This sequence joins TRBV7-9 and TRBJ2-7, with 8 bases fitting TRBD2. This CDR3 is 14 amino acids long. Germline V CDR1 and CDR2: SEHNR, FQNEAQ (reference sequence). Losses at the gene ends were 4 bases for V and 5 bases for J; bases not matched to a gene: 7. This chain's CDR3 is CASSWGLVQNEQYF. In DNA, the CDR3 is TGTGCCAGCAGCTGGGGACTAGTTCAAAACGAGCAGTACTTC.

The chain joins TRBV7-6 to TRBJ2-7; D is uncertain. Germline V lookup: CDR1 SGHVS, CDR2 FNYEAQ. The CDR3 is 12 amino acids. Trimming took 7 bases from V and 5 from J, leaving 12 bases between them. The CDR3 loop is CASTTLGDEQYF. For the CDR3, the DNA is TGTGCCAGCACTACCCTTGGGGACGAGCAGTACTTC.

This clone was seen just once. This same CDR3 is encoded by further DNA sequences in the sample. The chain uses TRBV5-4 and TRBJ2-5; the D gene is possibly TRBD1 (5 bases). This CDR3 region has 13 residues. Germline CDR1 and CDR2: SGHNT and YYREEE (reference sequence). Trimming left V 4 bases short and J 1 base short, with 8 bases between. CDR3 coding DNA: TGTGCCAGCAGCCGTGACAGCCAAGAGACCCAGTACTTC. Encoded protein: CASSRDSQETQYF.

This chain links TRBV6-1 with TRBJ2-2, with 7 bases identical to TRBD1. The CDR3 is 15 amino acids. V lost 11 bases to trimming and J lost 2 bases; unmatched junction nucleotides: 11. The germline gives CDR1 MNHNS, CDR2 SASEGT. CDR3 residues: CAGTTGTVNTGELFF. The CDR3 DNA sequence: TGTGCCGGGACCACCGGGACAGTTAACACCGGGGAGCTGTTTTTT.

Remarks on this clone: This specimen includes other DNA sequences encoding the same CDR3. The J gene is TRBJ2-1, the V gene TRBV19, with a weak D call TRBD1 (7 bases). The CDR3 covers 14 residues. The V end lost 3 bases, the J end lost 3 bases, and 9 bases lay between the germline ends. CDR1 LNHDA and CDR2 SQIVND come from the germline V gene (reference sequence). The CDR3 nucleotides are TGTGCCAGTAGTATGCGGGACAGCTACAATGAGCAGTTCTTC. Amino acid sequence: CASSMRDSYNEQFF.

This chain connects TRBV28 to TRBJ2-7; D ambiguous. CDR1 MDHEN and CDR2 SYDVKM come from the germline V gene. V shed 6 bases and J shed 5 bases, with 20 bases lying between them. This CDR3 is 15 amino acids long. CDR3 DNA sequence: TGTGCCAGCAGGCTGTTAGGTCCCCATACCGACGAGCAGTACTTC. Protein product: CASRLLGPHTDEQYF.